This entry lists 31 T cell receptor beta chains sequenced from one sample in a study of blood T cell repertoires in COVID-19. Assay: immunoSEQ multiplex PCR; the TCRdb copy retains only in-frame clones and omits some. The sample holds 140,000 to 150,000 clones, just under 85% seen once. The source material was PBMCs or T cells enriched from blood (not recorded which). The receptor set was obtained from a woman in her thirties or forties who had recovered from COVID-19.

As regards this clone: The junction departs from germline at one end; a sequencing error may be responsible. The gene calls are TRBV10-1 and TRBJ1-1, with a weak D call TRBD1 (5 bases). CDR1 and CDR2 from the germline V gene are WNHNN and SYGVQD (reference sequence). The CDR3 is made up of 14 amino acids. The CDR3 nucleotides read TGCGCCAGCAGTGAGTCGGGTCGAGGGACTGGAGCTTTCTTT. This encodes CASSESGRGTGAFF.

The chain employs TRBV25-1 and TRBJ1-4; D unclear. This CDR3 contains 13 residues. The V gene lost 10 bases and the J gene lost 0 bases, with 9 bases spanning the gap. Germline CDR1 MGHDK, CDR2 SYGVNS. As DNA, the CDR3 is TGTGCCACAAGAGGTGCAACTAATGAAAAACTGTTTTTT. It yields the protein CATRGATNEKLFF.

The V and J genes are TRBV18 and TRBJ1-1; 7 nucleotides agree with TRBD1. The CDR3 has 15 amino acids. V was pared by 1 base and J by 1 base, with 3 bases of the junction left unmatched. In germline, CDR1 is KGHSH, CDR2 LQKENI. The CDR3 sequence: CASSPQKGANTEAFF. The CDR3 DNA is TGTGCCAGCTCACCACAGAAGGGGGCGAACACTGAAGCTTTCTTT.

The chain has TRBV5-6 and TRBJ1-3; D perhaps matches TRBD1 (5 bases). Germline V CDR1 and CDR2: SGHDT, YYEEEE. The CDR3 spans 15 residues. Trimming pared 2 bases from V and 1 base from J, leaving 10 bases between. The CDR3 loop is CASSFQGGSGNTIYF. The CDR3 region has the DNA TGTGCCAGCAGCTTCCAGGGAGGGTCTGGAAACACCATATATTTT.

The CDR3 DNA sequence: TGTGCCAGCAGTGAAGAGCCCGCGAACAGGGGGCGAGTCCAGTACTTC. As protein: CASSEEPANRGRVQYF. The rearrangement links TRBV2 to TRBJ2-5; 9 nucleotides align to TRBD1. The CDR3 has 16 amino acids. The ends lost 1 base at V and 10 bases at J; junction bases unmatched: 13. Germline assignment: CDR1 SNHLY and CDR2 FYNNEI.

This clone was detected a few times. The chain has TRBV11-2 and TRBJ1-4; a weak D match, TRBD1 (5 bases). The CDR3 loop spans 15 amino acids. The germline gives CDR1 SGHAT, CDR2 FQNNGV. V lost 1 base to trimming and J lost 6 bases, with 12 bases between them. The CDR3 reads CASSLAGGSYEKLFF. CDR3 sequence (DNA): TGTGCCAGCAGCTTAGCGGGGGGTTCCTATGAAAAACTGTTTTTT.

This CDR3 reads CASSRQVRTEAFF. The CDR3 region has the DNA TGTGCCAGCAGTCGACAGGTCCGGACTGAAGCTTTCTTT. The J gene is TRBJ1-1, the V gene TRBV27; D perhaps matches TRBD1 (6 bases). Germline loops: CDR1 MNHEY, CDR2 SMNVEV (reference sequence). Between the trimmed V and J ends, which lost 5 bases and 5 bases, there was a span of 12 bases. The length of the CDR3 is 13 residues.

With regard to this clone: A junction boundary mismatches the germline segment, possibly from a read error. This chain connects TRBV7-7 to TRBJ1-4, with D tentatively TRBD1 (6 bases). CDR3 length: 15 amino acids. Per germline, CDR1 SSHAT and CDR2 FNYEAQ (reference sequence). The CDR3 DNA reads as TGTGCTAGCAGCCGAGGGACACGCTCTAATGAAAAACTGTTTTTT. This encodes CASSRGTRSNEKLFF. Variable domain in full (rest from reference TRBV7-7 and TRBJ1-4): GAGVSQSPRYKVTKRGQDVTLRCDPISSHATLYWYQQALGQGPEFLTYFNYEAQPDKSGLPSDRFSAERPEGSISTLTIQRTEQRDSAMYRCASSRGTRSNEKLFFGSGTQLSVL.

The J gene is TRBJ2-7, the V gene TRBV9, with 8 bases matching TRBD1. V gave up 4 bases and J gave up 2 bases; unmatched junction bases: 5. This CDR3 region has 14 residues. The germline V gene has CDR1 SGDLS and CDR2 YYNGEE. The CDR3 region is CASSPGGLAYEQYF. CDR3 in DNA: TGTGCCAGCAGCCCAGGGGGCCTCGCCTACGAGCAGTACTTC.

This clone was seen a single time. This chain connects TRBV9 to TRBJ1-6, with D maybe TRBD1 (6 bases). The germline V gene encodes CDR1 SGDLS and CDR2 YYNGEE. With 3 bases removed from V and 0 bases from J, the gap between germline ends came to 13 bases. The CDR3 contains 17 residues. Here the CDR3 reads CASSGAGDSSYNSPLHF. In DNA, the CDR3 is TGTGCCAGCAGCGGGGCAGGGGATAGCTCCTATAATTCACCCCTCCACTTT.

The V call is TRBV7-9, the J call TRBJ2-7; D might be TRBD2 (5 bases). The CDR3 is 12 residues long. Germline V gene sequence: CDR1 SEHNR, CDR2 FQNEAQ (reference sequence). The V and J ends lost 5 bases and 7 bases respectively, with 12 bases between them. The CDR3 bases are TGTGCCAGCAGCGCCGGGGTGCGGGAGCAGTACTTC. It encodes CASSAGVREQYF.

The CDR3 DNA follows: TGTGCCAGTAATACAGACCTGGGAGGGACTGAAGCTTTCTTT. It encodes CASNTDLGGTEAFF. V is TRBV19 and J is TRBJ1-1; D gene unclear. Trimming took off 7 bases at V and 5 bases at J, with 17 bases between the two ends. This CDR3 is built from 14 residues. CDR1 LNHDA and CDR2 SQIVND come from the germline V gene (reference sequence).

Comments on this clone: The sample contains more than one DNA sequence encoding this CDR3. The chain couples TRBV7-9 to TRBJ1-3; 8 nucleotides line up with TRBD1. The V gene end was trimmed by 3 bases and the J gene end by 4 bases; junction bases not matched to a gene: 2. Germline V lookup: CDR1 SEHNR, CDR2 FQNEAQ (reference sequence). The CDR3 extends over 14 amino acids. The CDR3 DNA reads as TGTGCCAGCAGCTTGGACAGGGCCGGAAACACCATATATTTT. Translated: CASSLDRAGNTIYF.

This chain joins TRBV3-1 (or the pseudogene TRBV3-2) and TRBJ2-7; 7 positions agree with TRBD1. Germline assignment: CDR1 LGHDT and CDR2 YNNKEL (reference sequence). The CDR3 loop spans 14 amino acids. After removal of 0 bases from V and 3 bases from J, the junction contained 2 bases not matched to a gene. The chain's CDR3 is CASSQEGQYYEQYF. The CDR3 DNA reads as TGTGCCAGCAGCCAAGAGGGACAGTACTACGAGCAGTACTTC.

The chain links TRBV9 to TRBJ2-2; TRBD1 agrees at 7 bases. This CDR3 has 15 residues. The germline gives CDR1 SGDLS, CDR2 YYNGEE. V gave up 2 bases and J gave up 3 bases; unmatched junction bases: 4. The CDR3 DNA sequence: TGTGCCAGCAGCGTGACAGGGTTAGACACCGGGGAGCTGTTTTTT. It yields the protein CASSVTGLDTGELFF.

The CDR3 sequence: CSVRLGGDGYTF. DNA of the CDR3: TGCAGCGTGAGGCTCGGGGGGGATGGCTACACCTTC. This chain joins TRBV29-1 and TRBJ1-2; the D gene is possibly TRBD1 (5 bases). Deletions cut 6 bases from V and 6 bases from J, with 14 bases between. This CDR3 is built from 12 residues. Looked up from germline, CDR1 is SQVTM and CDR2 is ANQGSEA.

CDR3 sequence (DNA): TGTGCCAGCAGGGGAGGGACTAGGTCACTATACGAGCAGTACTTC. Its protein is CASRGGTRSLYEQYF. The chain is built from TRBV6-5 and TRBJ2-7; 8 bases are a match to TRBD2. J was trimmed by 4 bases and V by 6 bases; bases with no gene match: 11. Germline loops: CDR1 MNHEY, CDR2 SVGAGI. The CDR3 length is 15 residues.

CDR3 sequence: CASSLVGTGGTDTQYF. The CDR3 DNA follows: TGCGCCAGCAGCTTGGTGGGGACAGGGGGCACAGATACGCAGTATTTT. The V and J genes are TRBV5-1 and TRBJ2-3; 10 nucleotides align to TRBD1. Per germline, CDR1 SGHRS and CDR2 YFSETQ. The CDR3 loop spans 16 amino acids. J lost 1 base, V lost 0 bases, and 2 bases had no gene match.

J is TRBJ2-7 and V is TRBV19; a weak D match, TRBD2 (5 bases). V gave up 5 bases and J gave up 3 bases, with 14 bases separating them. Germline V CDR1 and CDR2: LNHDA, SQIVND (reference sequence). The CDR3 has 14 amino acids. The CDR3 coding sequence is TGTGCCAGTAGTCCTCCGGGATCCTACTACGAGCAGTACTTC. Translation gives CASSPPGSYYEQYF.

The J gene is TRBJ2-1, the V gene TRBV4-2, with 15 bases matching TRBD2. CDR1 is LGHNA and CDR2 is YNFKEQ in the germline V gene. V was pared by 4 bases and J by 8 bases, with 6 bases of the junction left unmatched. The CDR3 loop spans 16 amino acids. CDR3 in DNA: TGTGCCAGCAGCCGACGGACTAGCGGGGGGGCATATGAGCAGTTCTTC. Its protein is CASSRRTSGGAYEQFF.

The J gene is TRBJ1-1, the V gene TRBV19; 7 bases line up with TRBD1. The trim removed 5 bases at V and 8 bases at J, leaving 20 bases unmatched. Germline-derived CDR1 and CDR2 are LNHDA and SQIVND (reference sequence). The CDR3 has 17 amino acids. CDR3 residues: CASSPIISYGQAQEAFF. The CDR3 DNA follows: TGTGCCAGTAGTCCTATAATCTCCTATGGACAGGCCCAAGAAGCTTTCTTT.

This chain joins TRBV5-6 and TRBJ2-3; D might be TRBD2 (6 bases). This CDR3 is 14 amino acids long. V lost 1 base, J lost 4 bases, and 10 bases lay in between. Germline V gene data show CDR1 as SGHDT and CDR2 as YYEEEE. The CDR3, as DNA: TGTGCCAGCAGCTTGTGGGCTAGCGCAGATACGCAGTATTTT. This codes for CASSLWASADTQYF. Full variable domain (outside the CDR3, taken from reference TRBV5-6 and TRBJ2-3): DAGVTQSPTHLIKTRGQQVTLRCSPKSGHDTVSWYQQALGQGPQFIFQYYEEEERQRGNFPDRFSGHQFPNYSSELNVNALLLGDSALYLCASSLWASADTQYFGPGTRLTVL.

J is TRBJ2-5 and V is TRBV5-5; TRBD2 agrees at 7 bases. CDR1 and CDR2 from the germline V gene are SGHKS and YYEKEE (reference sequence). This CDR3 has 14 amino acids. Unmatched junction bases numbered 9, after V lost 5 bases and J lost 5 bases. CDR3 residues: CASRGGGGLETQYF. The CDR3 nucleotides read TGTGCCAGCAGAGGTGGGGGAGGGTTGGAGACCCAGTACTTC.

V and J are TRBV18 and TRBJ1-5; D uncertain. V lost 2 bases to trimming and J lost 1 base, with 15 bases between them. Looked up from germline, CDR1 is KGHSH and CDR2 is LQKENI. The CDR3 is made up of 17 amino acids. The CDR3 spells CASSPALVSGSNQPQHF. CDR3 DNA: TGTGCCAGCTCACCAGCTCTGGTCTCGGGGAGCAATCAGCCCCAGCATTTT.

The CDR3 DNA is TGTGCCAGCAGCGTGGAGGGCAATCAGCCCCAGCATTTT. Its protein is CASSVEGNQPQHF. This rearrangement joins TRBV7-9 to TRBJ1-5; unclear D gene. Trimming left V 5 bases short and J 2 bases short, with 7 bases between. The CDR3 is made up of 13 amino acids. Germline values: CDR1 SEHNR, CDR2 FQNEAQ (reference sequence). Variable domain in full (rest from reference TRBV7-9 and TRBJ1-5): DTGVSQNPRHKITKRGQNVTFRCDPISEHNRLYWYRQTLGQGPEFLTYFQNEAQLEKSRLLSDRFSAERPKGSFSTLEIQRTEQGDSAMYLCASSVEGNQPQHFGDGTRLSIL.

CDR3 bases: TGTGCCAGCTCCGCGGGGGGGTGGCTCGATGAGCAGTTCTTC. Amino acids: CASSAGGWLDEQFF. This chain joins TRBV9 and TRBJ2-1, with 9 bases fitting TRBD2. With V trimmed by 7 bases and J by 8 bases, 10 bases remained unmatched. Germline-derived CDR1 and CDR2 are SGDLS and YYNGEE. The CDR3 covers 14 residues.

J is TRBJ2-5 and V is TRBV12-5; D unclear. This CDR3 has 15 residues. Germline V lookup: CDR1 LGHNT, CDR2 FRNRAP. With 5 bases removed from V and 5 bases from J, the gap between germline ends came to 18 bases. CDR3 residues: CASGPEELPTETQYF. The CDR3 DNA follows: TGTGCTAGTGGTCCTGAGGAACTACCCACTGAGACCCAGTACTTC.

V is TRBV2 and J is TRBJ2-1, with 12 bases fitting TRBD2. Germline V gives CDR1 SNHLY, CDR2 FYNNEI. Trimming removed 7 bases from V and 4 bases from J; junction bases left unmatched: 5. The CDR3 has 15 residues. The CDR3 DNA sequence: TGTGCCAGCACCCTGCTAGCGGGGGGGTACAATGAGCAGTTCTTC. Its protein product is CASTLLAGGYNEQFF.

This clone was recorded once. V gene TRBV10-3 combines with J gene TRBJ2-2, with 10 bases identical to TRBD1. The germline V gene encodes CDR1 ENHRY and CDR2 SYGVKD. Trimming removed 7 bases from V and 2 bases from J; junction bases left unmatched: 7. The CDR3 loop spans 16 amino acids. The CDR3 loop is CAITPGQGPNTGELFF. CDR3 DNA: TGTGCCATCACCCCGGGACAGGGGCCAAACACCGGGGAGCTGTTTTTT.

The genes are TRBV4-1 and TRBJ1-4; 8 bases fit TRBD1. V gave up 5 bases and J gave up 8 bases; unmatched junction bases: 7. The CDR3 covers 14 residues. The V gene's germline CDR1 is MGHRA and CDR2 YSYEKL. CDR3 residues: CASSGTGQKEKLFF. DNA of the CDR3: TGCGCCAGCAGCGGGACAGGCCAAAAAGAAAAACTGTTTTTT.

The V call is TRBV28, the J call TRBJ2-7; 7 nucleotides agree with TRBD2. Losses at the gene ends were 8 bases for V and 6 bases for J; bases not matched to a gene: 4. The CDR3 loop spans 11 amino acids. In germline, CDR1 is MDHEN, CDR2 SYDVKM. CDR3 loop: CASGEGVEQYF. CDR3 coding DNA: TGTGCCAGCGGGGAGGGTGTCGAGCAGTACTTC.